The 7 T cell receptor beta chains listed next were all sequenced from one sample in a study of neurological immune-mediated disorders (dated by TCRdb to 2018 to 2020). Receptor libraries were prepared by 5' RACE. TCRdb names Illumina HiSeq 2500 as the instrument used. TCRdb reran the public reads through fastp at Q25 and MiXCR, keeping productive beta chains. Each CDR3 protein appears once, grouped with its most common genes and DNA. The sample table contains some 54,000 distinct CDR3 sequences; only one count was recorded for roughly 10% of them. The ten top clones hold 6.6% of the sample. The time point tag for this specimen amounts to: longitudinal time-point 1 (baseline). The sample consisted of PBMCs. These receptors were collected from a male donor with HTLV-1-associated myelopathy (HAM/TSP).

The sample holds many counts of this clonotype. Relative to the germline gene, one junction end is altered; a read error may explain this. The chain recombines TRBV12-3 or TRBV12-4 with TRBJ2-2, with 11 bases aligning to TRBD2. This CDR3 has 14 residues. CDR3 sequence (DNA): TGTGCCAGCAGTCTAGCGGGGGGACTGGGGGAGCTGTTTTTT. Translated, it gives CASSLAGGLGELFF.

The table lists this clonotype with many counts. The chain carries TRBV24-1 and TRBJ2-2, with a weak D call TRBD2 (7 bases). The CDR3 totals 16 residues. Germline V gives CDR1 KGHDR, CDR2 SFDVKD. Trimming left V 3 bases short and J 6 bases short, with 16 bases between. CDR3 in DNA: TGTGCCACCAGTGATGCGGGGGCCGGCGCTTCCGGGGAGCTGTTTTTT. It is translated as CATSDAGAGASGELFF.

There are many counts of this clonotype. The CDR3 protein is CASSSTGLMNTEAFF. CDR3 DNA: TGTGCCAGCAGCTCGACAGGACTAATGAACACTGAAGCTTTCTTT. The chain joins TRBV7-3 to TRBJ1-1; the D gene is possibly TRBD1 (6 bases). Per the germline V gene, CDR1 is SGHTA and CDR2 is FQGTGA. Trimming pared 4 bases from V and 0 bases from J, leaving 12 bases between. The CDR3 is 15 amino acids.

At least ten counts were recorded for this clonotype. The chain employs TRBV20-1 and TRBJ2-1; no definite D call. Germline lookup yields CDR1 DFQATT and CDR2 SNEGSKA (reference sequence). Deletions cut 5 bases from V and 4 bases from J, with 15 bases between. CDR3 length: 14 amino acids. As DNA, the CDR3 is TGCAGTGCTGCCCGACTTATTCTATACAATGAGCAGTTCTTC. Protein sequence: CSAARLILYNEQFF.

Regarding this clonotype: A junction boundary mismatches the germline segment, possibly from a read error. The V and J genes are TRBV7-8 and TRBJ1-3; possibly TRBD1 for D (5 bases). The CDR3 extends over 21 amino acids. Germline values: CDR1 SGHVS, CDR2 FQNEAQ. The CDR3 coding sequence is TGTGTCAGCAGCTCTATTAGGGCAGGGCTACAGAAGATAGGCTCTGGAAACACCATATATTTT. This sequence encodes CVSSSIRAGLQKIGSGNTIYF.

This clonotype was observed a handful of times. CDR3 DNA: TGTGCCAGCAGCTTAGGACAGGGGAATTACGAGCAGTACTTC. It encodes CASSLGQGNYEQYF. The J gene is TRBJ2-7, the V gene TRBV7-9; 8 bases match TRBD1. Trimming cost V 1 base and J 4 bases; bases outside gene matches: 3. Germline V CDR1 and CDR2: SEHNR, FQNEAQ (reference sequence). There are 14 residues in the CDR3.

Ten or more counts support this clonotype. The chain is built from TRBV10-3 and TRBJ2-7, with a tentative D call TRBD2 (6 bases). V shed 4 bases and J shed 3 bases, with 16 bases lying between them. CDR3 length: 15 residues. Germline assignment: CDR1 ENHRY and CDR2 SYGVKD. The CDR3 loop reads CAISGGVRGVYEQYF. The CDR3 coding sequence is TGTGCCATCAGTGGGGGGGTGCGTGGCGTCTACGAGCAGTACTTC.